Each of the 24 T cell receptor beta chains below was sequenced from the same sample in a study of blood T cells in healthy people across ages. The second PCR ran about 6 to 11 cycles with a sample-barcoded 5' primer and J-beta primers. One entry per CDR3 protein results from TCRdb running MiXCR on the 5' RACE reads. The top ten clones hold 8.5% to 9.5% of a sample with 500,000 to 550,000 distinct CDR3 sequences, about 25% of them seen once. These records were also assigned to another study, of T cells of mothers and their children.

The sequenced sample was blood. The origin of the receptors is a boy aged 5-17 years in good health.

The chain combines TRBV7-9 with TRBJ1-4, with D possibly matching TRBD1 (5 bases). The V and J ends lost 3 bases and 3 bases respectively, with 8 bases between them. Looked up from germline, CDR1 is SEHNR and CDR2 is FQNEAQ (reference sequence). The CDR3 totals 14 residues. The CDR3 here is CASSFQTANEKLFF. CDR3 in DNA: TGTGCCAGCAGCTTTCAGACAGCTAATGAAAAACTGTTTTTT.

The sample holds many counts of this clonotype. V usage is TRBV29-1 and J usage is TRBJ2-5, with D perhaps TRBD1 (6 bases). CDR1 is SQVTM, CDR2 ANQGSEA, per germline. The CDR3 sequence is 12 residues long. Trimming cost V 6 bases and J 2 bases, with 10 bases left between them. CDR3 sequence: CSVTGAQETQYF. In DNA, the CDR3 is TGCAGCGTGACAGGAGCTCAAGAGACCCAGTACTTC.

This clonotype was counted between two and nine times. This rearrangement joins TRBV20-1 to TRBJ2-5; D unclear. The CDR3 is made up of 13 amino acids. V lost 4 bases and J 5 bases, leaving 14 bases between the germline ends. Germline V lookup: CDR1 DFQATT, CDR2 SNEGSKA (reference sequence). The CDR3 DNA follows: TGCAGTGCTAACTTATGGGTGTCTGAGACCCAGTACTTC. Translating it yields CSANLWVSETQYF.

This chain links TRBV24-1 with TRBJ1-5; no definite D call. Germline CDR1 is KGHDR and CDR2 is SFDVKD. This CDR3 region has 14 residues. V was cut by 0 bases and J by 3 bases, with 5 bases left in between. The CDR3: CATSDLRHNQPQHF. DNA of the CDR3: TGTGCCACCAGTGATTTGAGACACAATCAGCCCCAGCATTTT.

V gene TRBV27 combines with J gene TRBJ2-1; D tentatively fits TRBD1 or TRBD2 (5 bases each). Germline V gene sequence: CDR1 MNHEY, CDR2 SMNVEV (reference sequence). This CDR3 comprises 14 residues. V lost 2 bases and J lost 7, with 12 bases in between. DNA for the CDR3: TGTGCCAGCAGTTTAAGCCCGGGGCCAAATGAGCAGTTCTTC. Protein sequence: CASSLSPGPNEQFF.

V and J are TRBV5-1 and TRBJ2-3, with 14 bases aligning to TRBD2. Germline V gene lookup returns CDR1 SGHRS and CDR2 YFSETQ. The CDR3 has 18 amino acids. Trimming at V came to 4 bases and at J to 3 bases, leaving 10 bases not matched to a gene. CDR3 in amino acids: CASSAPGLAGVGTDTQYF. CDR3 nucleotide sequence: TGCGCCAGCAGCGCACCGGGACTAGCGGGAGTGGGGACAGATACGCAGTATTTT. Supplemented by reference TRBV5-1 and TRBJ2-3, the full variable domain reads KAGVTQTPRYLIKTRGQQVTLSCSPISGHRSVSWYQQTPGQGLQFLFEYFSETQRNKGNFPGRFSGRQFSNSRSEMNVSTLELGDSALYLCASSAPGLAGVGTDTQYFGPGTRLTVL.

This clonotype was counted once. The rearrangement joins TRBV20-1 to TRBJ1-2, with unresolved D. Germline loops: CDR1 DFQATT, CDR2 SNEGSKA (reference sequence). The CDR3 is 13 residues long. V lost 0 bases, J lost 7 bases, and 12 bases lay in between. CDR3 region: CSARDSGESGYTF. In DNA form, the CDR3 reads TGCAGTGCTAGAGATTCCGGGGAGAGTGGCTACACCTTC.

This clonotype was counted ten times or more. The genes are TRBV24-1 and TRBJ1-4, with 8 bases matching TRBD1. Per germline, CDR1 KGHDR and CDR2 SFDVKD. The V and J ends lost 4 bases and 7 bases, in that order; junction bases with no gene match: 7. The CDR3 covers 15 residues. Written as DNA, the CDR3 is TGTGCCACCAGTGAGGGAGGACAGGGCGGTGAAAAACTGTTTTTT. Translation: CATSEGGQGGEKLFF.

This clonotype has only one observation. The CDR3 DNA reads TGTGCCAGTTCGCCCCCTTCAAGCTCCTACAATGAGCAGTTCTTC. Protein: CASSPPSSSYNEQFF. The chain links TRBV19 to TRBJ2-1; no clear D. The V and J ends lost 8 bases and 0 bases respectively, with 14 bases between them. This CDR3 comprises 15 residues. CDR1 and CDR2 (germline): LNHDA, SQIVND (reference sequence).

The chain combines TRBV7-2 with TRBJ2-7; TRBD2 matches 12 bases. The length of the CDR3 is 20 residues. Trimming removed 2 bases from V and 1 base from J; junction bases left unmatched: 15. Germline CDR1 is SGHTA and CDR2 is FQGNSA. In DNA form, the CDR3 reads TGTGCCAGCAGCTTATGGCCCGGGACTAGCGGGTTTCTTCATTCCTACGAGCAGTACTTC. Translation: CASSLWPGTSGFLHSYEQYF.

Only a few counts were recorded for this clonotype. The J gene is TRBJ2-5, the V gene TRBV10-3; 9 positions match TRBD1. Per germline, CDR1 ENHRY and CDR2 SYGVKD. The CDR3 is 13 residues long. The junction had 7 bases not matched to a gene; V was cut back by 8 bases and J by 6 bases. CDR3 residues: CAIAGQGTKTQYF. The CDR3 DNA is TGTGCCATCGCGGGACAGGGAACGAAGACCCAGTACTTC.

This clonotype has just a few counts. The chain carries TRBV20-1 and TRBJ1-1, with D uncertain. The CDR3 length is 12 residues. The germline V and J ends were trimmed by 6 bases and 3 bases, with 11 bases remaining between them. Germline V gene data show CDR1 as DFQATT and CDR2 as SNEGSKA (reference sequence). In nucleotides, the CDR3 is TGCAGTGCCACCCTGGGGTACACTGAAGCTTTCTTT. Residues: CSATLGYTEAFF.

In this sample, this clonotype turned up a few times. The CDR3 DNA sequence: TGTGCCAGCAGCCAAGGACAGTCCGTCTACGAGCAGTACTTC. Its translation: CASSQGQSVYEQYF. The chain links TRBV14 to TRBJ2-7; tentatively, D is TRBD1 (5 bases). V was clipped by 1 base and J by 3 bases, with 10 bases between them. The CDR3 runs to 14 residues. Germline CDR1 SGHDN, CDR2 FVKESK.

This clonotype has a count of ten or more. The chain recombines TRBV7-3 with TRBJ1-2; TRBD1 aligns across 9 bases. V shed 5 bases and J 7 bases; nucleotides not matched to a gene: 11. From germline, CDR1 is SGHTA and CDR2 FQGTGA. The CDR3 totals 15 residues. The CDR3 sequence is CASSPGGTGKFGYTF. In DNA, the CDR3 is TGTGCCAGCAGCCCCGGGGGGACAGGGAAGTTTGGCTACACCTTC.

This clonotype was seen a few times. This chain's CDR3 is CASSPTLAGGLLRLGNEQFF. As DNA, the CDR3 is TGTGCCAGCAGCCCAACACTAGCGGGGGGGCTTTTGAGATTGGGCAATGAGCAGTTCTTC. The chain has TRBV11-2 and TRBJ2-5; 13 bases map to TRBD2. The J call is uncertain, as TRBJ2-1 better fits the DNA end. This CDR3 is 20 amino acids long. Germline CDR1 is SGHAT and CDR2 is FQNNGV.

CDR3 bases: TGCAGTGCTAGTACGGGGTCGAGCTCCTATAATTCACCCCTCCACTTT. Translated: CSASTGSSSYNSPLHF. The chain is built from TRBV20-1 and TRBJ1-6; D not certain. This CDR3 comprises 16 residues. Trimming left V 3 bases short and J 0 bases short, with 12 bases between. Germline-derived CDR1 and CDR2 are DFQATT and SNEGSKA (reference sequence).

This chain connects TRBV28 to TRBJ2-1; 7 nucleotides align to TRBD1. The V segment lost 8 bases and the J segment 0 bases; nucleotides outside the gene matches: 4. Germline values: CDR1 MDHEN, CDR2 SYDVKM. The length of the CDR3 is 14 residues. This chain's CDR3 is CASGQVISYNEQFF. In nucleotides, the CDR3 is TGTGCCAGCGGACAGGTAATCTCCTACAATGAGCAGTTCTTC.

The rearrangement uses TRBV7-9 and TRBJ1-1; TRBD1 agrees at 10 bases. This CDR3 is built from 15 residues. The V segment lost 1 base and the J segment 5 bases; nucleotides outside the gene matches: 4. The germline V gene encodes CDR1 SEHNR and CDR2 FQNEAQ (reference sequence). The CDR3 loop is CASSLGDRGGTEAFF. The CDR3 region has the DNA TGTGCCAGCAGCTTAGGGGACAGGGGAGGGACTGAAGCTTTCTTT.

There are a few counts of this clonotype. The genes are TRBV29-1 and TRBJ1-2; D not certain. V was clipped by 0 bases and J by 2 bases, with 13 bases between them. Germline values: CDR1 SQVTM, CDR2 ANQGSEA. This CDR3 contains 15 residues. The CDR3 loop is CSVEDRATLNYGYTF. In nucleotides, the CDR3 is TGCAGCGTTGAAGATAGGGCCACCTTAAACTATGGCTACACCTTC.

This clonotype was counted only a few times. V and J are TRBV29-1 and TRBJ2-1, with D tentatively TRBD2 (6 bases). The V end was cut by 7 bases, the J end by 3 bases, with 13 bases between. This CDR3 has 13 residues. Germline CDR1 is SQVTM and CDR2 is ANQGSEA. CDR3 in amino acids: CSAASADYNEQFF. The CDR3 DNA reads TGCAGCGCCGCTAGCGCTGACTACAATGAGCAGTTCTTC.

CDR3 in amino acids: CASSRTISGLNSDEQFF. The CDR3 coding sequence is TGCGCCAGCAGCCGGACAATCAGCGGGCTAAACAGCGATGAGCAGTTCTTC. The chain recombines TRBV5-1 with TRBJ2-1, with a possible D match to TRBD2 (6 bases). Trimming cost V 4 bases and J 8 bases, with 25 bases left between them. This CDR3 is 17 amino acids long. CDR1 SGHRS and CDR2 YFSETQ come from the germline V gene.

The chain carries TRBV11-2 and TRBJ2-4; 7 bases fit TRBD1. The V gene's germline CDR1 is SGHAT and CDR2 FQNNGV. Unmatched junction bases numbered 5, after V lost 3 bases and J lost 0 bases. The length of the CDR3 is 16 residues. In nucleotides, the CDR3 is TGTGCCAGCAGCTTGACAGGGCCCTCAGCCAAAAACATTCAGTACTTC. Translation: CASSLTGPSAKNIQYF. The full variable domain, rest sourced from reference TRBV11-2 and TRBJ2-4, is EAGVAQSPRYKIIEKRQSVAFWCNPISGHATLYWYQQILGQGPKLLIQFQNNGVVDDSQLPKDRFSAERLKGVDSTLKIQPAKLEDSAVYLCASSLTGPSAKNIQYFGAGTRLSVL.

This clonotype was counted only a few times. This chain's CDR3 is CASSSLGLSNQPQHF. CDR3 bases: TGTGCCAGCAGTTCGCTAGGGTTGAGCAATCAGCCCCAGCATTTT. The V and J genes are TRBV28 and TRBJ1-5; D not resolved. The CDR3 has 15 residues. Trimming pared 4 bases from V and 1 base from J, leaving 11 bases between. Germline V lookup: CDR1 MDHEN, CDR2 SYDVKM.

The chain is built from TRBV7-8 and TRBJ2-5, with TRBD1 identical over 8 bases. V lost 5 bases and J lost 0; bases outside the gene matches: 2. The CDR3 has 14 amino acids. CDR1 is SGHVS, CDR2 FQNEAQ, per germline. The CDR3 coding sequence is TGTGCCAGCAGCCGGACAGGGAACCAAGAGACCCAGTACTTC. It yields the protein CASSRTGNQETQYF.